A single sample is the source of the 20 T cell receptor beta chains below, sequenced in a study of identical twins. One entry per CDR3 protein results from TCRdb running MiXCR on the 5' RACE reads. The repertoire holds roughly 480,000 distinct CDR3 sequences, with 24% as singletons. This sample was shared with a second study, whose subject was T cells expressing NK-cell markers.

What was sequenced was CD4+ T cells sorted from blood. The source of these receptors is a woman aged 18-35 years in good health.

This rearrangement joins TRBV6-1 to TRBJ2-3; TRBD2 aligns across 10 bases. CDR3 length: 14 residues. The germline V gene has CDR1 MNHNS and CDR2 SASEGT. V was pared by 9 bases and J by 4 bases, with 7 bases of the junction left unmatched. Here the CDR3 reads CASSQREGADTQYF. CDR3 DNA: TGTGCCAGTAGCCAGCGGGAGGGAGCAGATACGCAGTATTTT.

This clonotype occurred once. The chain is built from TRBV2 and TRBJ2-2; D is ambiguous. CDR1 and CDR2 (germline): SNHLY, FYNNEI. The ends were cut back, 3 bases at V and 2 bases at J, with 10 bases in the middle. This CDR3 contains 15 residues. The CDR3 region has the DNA TGTGCCAGCAGTGACCTAGGTCATAACACCGGGGAGCTGTTTTTT. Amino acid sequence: CASSDLGHNTGELFF.

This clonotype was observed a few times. CDR3 sequence: CASSLGARRTNTGELFF. In DNA form, the CDR3 reads TGTGCCAGCAGCTTGGGGGCGCGTCGAACGAACACCGGGGAGCTGTTTTTT. The chain couples TRBV11-2 to TRBJ2-2, with D possibly TRBD1 on 6 matching bases. This CDR3 is 17 amino acids long. The ends were cut back, 3 bases at V and 0 bases at J, with 14 bases in the middle. Germline assignment: CDR1 SGHAT and CDR2 FQNNGV.

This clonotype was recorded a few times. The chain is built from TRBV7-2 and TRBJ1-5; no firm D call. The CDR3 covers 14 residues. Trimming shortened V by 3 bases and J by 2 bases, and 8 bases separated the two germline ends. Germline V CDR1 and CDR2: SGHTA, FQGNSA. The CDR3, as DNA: TGTGCCAGCAGCTTTGACCCAGGCAATCAGCCCCAGCATTTT. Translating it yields CASSFDPGNQPQHF.

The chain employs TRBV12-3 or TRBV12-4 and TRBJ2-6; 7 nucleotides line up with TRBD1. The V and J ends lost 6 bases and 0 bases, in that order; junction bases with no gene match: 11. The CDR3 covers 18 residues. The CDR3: CASRLGTDIYSGANVLTF. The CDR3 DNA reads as TGTGCCAGCAGGCTAGGGACAGACATTTACTCTGGGGCCAACGTCCTGACTTTC.

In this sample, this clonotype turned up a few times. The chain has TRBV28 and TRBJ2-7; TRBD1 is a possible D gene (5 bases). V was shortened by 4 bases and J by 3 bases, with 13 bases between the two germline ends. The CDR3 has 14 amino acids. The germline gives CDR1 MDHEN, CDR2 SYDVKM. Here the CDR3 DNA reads TGTGCCAGCAGTTATAAGCAGGGCCGCTACGAGCAGTACTTC. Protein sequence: CASSYKQGRYEQYF. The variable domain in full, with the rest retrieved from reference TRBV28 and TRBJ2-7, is DVKVTQSSRYLVKRTGEKVFLECVQDMDHENMFWYRQDPGLGLRLIYFSYDVKMKEKGDIPEGYSVSREKKERFSLILESASTNQTSMYLCASSYKQGRYEQYFGPGTRLTVT.

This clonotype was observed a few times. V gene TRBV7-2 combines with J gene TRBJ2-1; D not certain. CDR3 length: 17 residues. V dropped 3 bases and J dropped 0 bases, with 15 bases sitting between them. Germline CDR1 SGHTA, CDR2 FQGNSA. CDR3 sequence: CASSLRLGPSSYNEQFF. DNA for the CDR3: TGTGCCAGCAGCTTGAGGTTAGGCCCGAGCTCCTACAATGAGCAGTTCTTC.

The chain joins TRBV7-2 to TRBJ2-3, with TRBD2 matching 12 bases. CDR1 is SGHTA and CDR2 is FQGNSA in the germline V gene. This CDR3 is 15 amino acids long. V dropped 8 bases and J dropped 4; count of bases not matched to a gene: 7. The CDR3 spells CASAIGTSGSDTQYF. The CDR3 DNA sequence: TGTGCCAGCGCAATCGGGACTAGCGGGTCAGATACGCAGTATTTT.

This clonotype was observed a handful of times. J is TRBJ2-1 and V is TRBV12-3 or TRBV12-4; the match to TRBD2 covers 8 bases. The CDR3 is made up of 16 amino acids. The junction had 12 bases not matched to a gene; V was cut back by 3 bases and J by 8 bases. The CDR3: CASSFQSGGRQDEQFF. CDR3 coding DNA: TGTGCCAGCAGTTTTCAGTCGGGAGGGAGACAGGATGAGCAGTTCTTC.

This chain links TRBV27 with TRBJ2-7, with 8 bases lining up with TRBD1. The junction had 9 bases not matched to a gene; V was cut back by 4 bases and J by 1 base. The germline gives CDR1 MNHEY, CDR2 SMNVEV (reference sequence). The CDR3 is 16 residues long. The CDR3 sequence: CASSSPETGESYEQYF. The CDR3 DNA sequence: TGTGCCAGCAGTTCTCCCGAGACAGGGGAGTCCTACGAGCAGTACTTC.

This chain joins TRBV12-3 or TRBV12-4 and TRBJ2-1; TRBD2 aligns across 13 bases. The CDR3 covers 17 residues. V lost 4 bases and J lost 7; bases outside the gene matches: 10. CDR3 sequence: CASSSRLAGGGGNEQFF. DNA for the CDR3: TGTGCCAGCAGTTCTCGACTAGCGGGAGGCGGGGGGAATGAGCAGTTCTTC.

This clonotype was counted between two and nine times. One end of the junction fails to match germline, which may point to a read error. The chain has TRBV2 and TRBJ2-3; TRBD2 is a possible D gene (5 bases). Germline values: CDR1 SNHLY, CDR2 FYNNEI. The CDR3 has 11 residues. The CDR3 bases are TGTGCCAGCAGTGATTTCGAGCGGCCCCGTTTT. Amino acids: CASSDFERPRF.

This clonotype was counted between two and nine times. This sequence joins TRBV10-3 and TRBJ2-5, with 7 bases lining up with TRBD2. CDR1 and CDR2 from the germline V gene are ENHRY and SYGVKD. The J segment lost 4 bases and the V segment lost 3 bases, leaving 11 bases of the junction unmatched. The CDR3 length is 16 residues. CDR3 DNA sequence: TGTGCCATCAGTGACGAAGCGGGGCCCAGAGGAGAGACCCAGTACTTC. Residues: CAISDEAGPRGETQYF.

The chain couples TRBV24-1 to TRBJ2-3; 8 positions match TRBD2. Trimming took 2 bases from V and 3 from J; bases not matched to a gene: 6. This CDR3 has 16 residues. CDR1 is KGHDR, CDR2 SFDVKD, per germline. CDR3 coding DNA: TGTGCCACCAGTGATTCCAGCGGGAGAGCTACAGATACGCAGTATTTT. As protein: CATSDSSGRATDTQYF.

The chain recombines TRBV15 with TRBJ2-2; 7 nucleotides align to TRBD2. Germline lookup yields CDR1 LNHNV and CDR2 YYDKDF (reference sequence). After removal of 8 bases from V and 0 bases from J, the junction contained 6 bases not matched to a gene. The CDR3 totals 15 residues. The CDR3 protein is CATGRVGPNTGELFF. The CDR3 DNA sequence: TGTGCCACCGGGAGGGTGGGGCCGAACACCGGGGAGCTGTTTTTT.

The CDR3 DNA sequence: TGCGCCAGCAGCTGGCCGAACGGGGGGATCAGCACAGATACGCAGTATTTT. It is translated as CASSWPNGGISTDTQYF. The genes are TRBV5-1 and TRBJ2-3; 7 bases are a match to TRBD2. The CDR3 consists of 17 residues. V lost 3 bases and J lost 0; bases outside the gene matches: 10. Germline assignment: CDR1 SGHRS and CDR2 YFSETQ.

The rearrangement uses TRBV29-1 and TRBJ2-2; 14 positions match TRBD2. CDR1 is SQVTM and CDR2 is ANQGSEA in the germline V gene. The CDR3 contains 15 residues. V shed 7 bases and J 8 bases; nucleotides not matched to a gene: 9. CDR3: CSASGTSGSVGELFF. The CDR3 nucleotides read TGCAGCGCTTCCGGGACTAGCGGGAGTGTTGGGGAGCTGTTTTTT.

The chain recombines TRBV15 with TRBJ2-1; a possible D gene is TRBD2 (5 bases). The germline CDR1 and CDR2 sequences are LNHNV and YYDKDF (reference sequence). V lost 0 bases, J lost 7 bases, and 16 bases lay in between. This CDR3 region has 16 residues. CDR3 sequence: CATSRDIGRRANEQFF. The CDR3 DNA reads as TGTGCCACCAGCAGAGATATCGGGCGGCGGGCGAATGAGCAGTTCTTC. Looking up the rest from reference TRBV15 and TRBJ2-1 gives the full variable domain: DAMVIQNPRYQVTQFGKPVTLSCSQTLNHNVMYWYQQKSSQAPKLLFHYYDKDFNNEADTPDNFQSRRPNTSFCFLDIRSPGLGDTAMYLCATSRDIGRRANEQFFGPGTRLTVL.

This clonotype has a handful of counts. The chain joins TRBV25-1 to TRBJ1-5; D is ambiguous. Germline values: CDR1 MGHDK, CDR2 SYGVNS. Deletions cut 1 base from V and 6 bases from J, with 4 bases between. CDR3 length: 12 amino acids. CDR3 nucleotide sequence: TGTGCCAGCAGTGAATTTGGTCAGCCCCAGCATTTT. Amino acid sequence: CASSEFGQPQHF.

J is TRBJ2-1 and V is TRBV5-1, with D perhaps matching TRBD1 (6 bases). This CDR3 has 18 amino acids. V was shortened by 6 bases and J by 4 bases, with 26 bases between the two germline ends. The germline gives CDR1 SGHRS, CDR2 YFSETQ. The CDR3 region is CASTSGRQGPRTYNEQFF. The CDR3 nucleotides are TGCGCCAGCACCAGCGGCCGCCAGGGGCCCCGGACGTACAATGAGCAGTTCTTC.